The 2 T cell receptor beta chains given below trace back to one sample, sequenced in a study of cytotoxic CD8 clonotypes in ibrutinib-treated CLL (dated by TCRdb to 2020 to 2023). The sample's time point label, decoded: about 11 months on ibrutinib. Preparation of the library involved the immunoSEQ multiplex PCR assay. In TCRdb, the immuneACCESS table is reduced to in-frame sequences with V and J assigned. These tables do not hold every clone; where another copy was compared, an unresolved V gene accounts for under half, and the others remain unexplained. The table for this sample lists 150,000 to 200,000 clones; 81% of them were counted only once. The leading ten clones occupy under 2.5% of the sample. This specimen consisted of PBMCs, obtained after 12 months of ibrutinib treatment. These receptors all stem from a human donor with chronic lymphocytic leukemia.

The V and J genes are TRBV7-2 and TRBJ1-2; D is possibly TRBD1 (5 bases). The CDR3 contains 13 residues. Per germline, CDR1 SGHTA and CDR2 FQGNSA. V shed 3 bases and J shed 7 bases, with 12 bases lying between them. The CDR3 region is CASSFRGTGGYTF. DNA of the CDR3: TGTGCCAGCAGCTTCCGGGGGACCGGTGGCTACACCTTC.

The V gene is TRBV15, the J gene TRBJ2-1; 8 nucleotides agree with TRBD2. The J segment lost 4 bases and the V segment lost 0 bases, leaving 5 bases of the junction unmatched. Germline V gene data show CDR1 as LNHNV and CDR2 as YYDKDF (reference sequence). There are 16 residues in the CDR3. As DNA, the CDR3 is TGTGCCACCAGCAGAGACAGGACTAGCCGATACAATGAGCAGTTCTTC. It yields the protein CATSRDRTSRYNEQFF.